This TCR beta chain is drawn from a study of CD8 T cells in Susac syndrome (dated by TCRdb to the late 2010s). Context from the whole study: The study used repertoire sequencing to test whether antigen drove CD8+ T cell activation and differentiation in Susac syndrome.

CDR1 LGHNA and CDR2 YSLEER were looked up in the germline V gene. The CDR3, cysteine through phenylalanine, is 15 amino acids long. Only the CDR3 DNA stays, 45 bases, in frame from base 1. Trimming removed 0 bases from V and 3 bases from J, leaving 12 bases between the germline ends. Regarding this clonotype: Its recognized antigen is unknown. One base away there is no much larger clone; base qualities are not given.

RNA was extracted using the RNeasy kit, and about 0.45 to 1 ug of the RNA was reverse transcribed with random hexamers. The immunoSEQ multiplex PCR assay, which covers 54 Vbeta and 13 Jbeta segments, was used to amplify TCR beta CDR3 regions. Bias from PCR amplification was corrected by using a synthetic template baseline for primer optimization and for computational correction. The authors' pipeline ran thus. Only productive sequences were kept, with reads annotated to V, D and J genes according to IMGT and analyzed in immunoSEQ Analyzer. To calculate clonality, Shannon entropy was normalized by log2 of the number of productive unique sequences and then subtracted from one. Public and private clones were assessed among the 100 most prevalent clones of each patient and control. Clones were defined as Susac-specific when absent from the healthy and MS cohorts, from approximately 970 published viral clones and from other ImmuneACCESS disease sequences. TCRdb trimmed public reads at Q25 via fastp, called clones via MiXCR and kept in-frame beta chains. Each CDR3 protein gets just one entry, which takes the most common genes and DNA from the rows behind it. TCRdb's processing, not the authors' own work, is the source of the V and J calls. The sample table holds some 170,000 distinct CDR3 sequences, of which about 95% were seen once. The ten biggest clones cover 0.1% of the sample.

Peripheral blood CD8+ and CD4+ T cells from healthy donors, Susac syndrome patients and multiple sclerosis patients were profiled by high-throughput TCR beta sequencing. Healthy donors were age- and sex-matched controls. Bulk CD8+ and CD4+ T cells were purified by magnetic negative isolation, while CD8+ TEMRA cells were enriched using FACS. Blood was collected in EDTA tubes and processed within 24 hours, with PBMCs isolated through density gradient centrifugation. PBMCs intended for TCR sequencing were frozen in liquid nitrogen and were later thawed in a 37 degrees C water bath. The sorted or isolated CD4+, CD8+ and CD8+ TEMRA cells had a purity of 90% or higher. General conclusions and limits of the study: The number of individuals in the TCR sequencing and HLA analysis was acknowledged as relatively small.

This TCR was recovered from a human donor in good health. The V and J segments used are TRBV4-3 and TRBJ2-7; TRBD2 might be the D gene, on 5 matching bases. The source material was CD4+ T cells from PBMCs. The CDR3 region reads CASSQDIGEYYEQYF. The nucleotide sequence reads TGCGCCAGCAGCCAAGATATCGGGGAGTACTACGAGCAGTACTTC.